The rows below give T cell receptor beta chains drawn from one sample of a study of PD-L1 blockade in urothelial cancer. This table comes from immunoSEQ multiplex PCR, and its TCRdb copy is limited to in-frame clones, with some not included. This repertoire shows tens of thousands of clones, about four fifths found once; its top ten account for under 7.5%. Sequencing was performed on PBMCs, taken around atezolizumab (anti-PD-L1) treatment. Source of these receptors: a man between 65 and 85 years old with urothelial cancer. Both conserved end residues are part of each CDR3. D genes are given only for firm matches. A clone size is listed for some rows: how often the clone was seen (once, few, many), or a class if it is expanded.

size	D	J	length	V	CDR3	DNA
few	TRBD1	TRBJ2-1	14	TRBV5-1	CASSYRGPYNEQFF	TGCGCCAGCAGTTACAGGGGGCCCTACAATGAGCAGTTCTTC
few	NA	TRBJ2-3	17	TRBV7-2	CASSARMSTGTSDTQYF	TGTGCCAGCAGCGCAAGGATGAGTACAGGGACCTCTGATACGCAGTATTTT
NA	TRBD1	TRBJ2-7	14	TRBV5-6	CASSFSQGAYEQYF	TGTGCCAGCAGCTTCTCTCAGGGGGCCTACGAGCAGTACTTC
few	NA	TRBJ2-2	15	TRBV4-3	CASSLGGARPGELFF	TGCGCCAGCAGCCTAGGGGGAGCTAGGCCCGGGGAGCTGTTTTTT
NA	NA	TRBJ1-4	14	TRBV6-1	CASSLGVMKEKLFF	TGTGCCAGCAGCCTCGGGGTAATGAAGGAAAAACTGTTTTTT
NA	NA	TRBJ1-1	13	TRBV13	CASSPTVNTEAFF	TGTGCCAGCAGCCCCACAGTGAACACTGAAGCTTTCTTT
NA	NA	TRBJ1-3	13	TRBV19	CASSEQGGNTIYF	TGTGCCAGTAGCGAACAGGGTGGAAACACCATATATTTT
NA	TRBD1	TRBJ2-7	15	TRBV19	CASSFDRTGAYEQYF	TGTGCCAGTAGCTTCGACAGGACAGGGGCCTACGAGCAGTACTTC
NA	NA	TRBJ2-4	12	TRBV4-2	CASSQGRGIQYF	TGTGCCAGCAGCCAAGGACGGGGCATTCAGTACTTC
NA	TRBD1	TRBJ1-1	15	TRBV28	CASSPRTGLLTEAFF	TGTGCCAGCAGCCCTCGGACAGGGCTCTTAACTGAAGCTTTCTTT
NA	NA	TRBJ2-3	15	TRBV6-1	CASERTPGRPDTQYF	TGTGCCAGTGAACGGACACCCGGGCGCCCAGATACGCAGTATTTT
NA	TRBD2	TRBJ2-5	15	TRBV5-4	CASSRVAGGRETQYF	TGTGCCAGCAGCCGGGTAGCGGGAGGCCGAGAGACCCAGTACTTC
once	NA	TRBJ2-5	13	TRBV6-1	CASRAFGEETQYF	TGTGCCAGCAGAGCCTTCGGTGAAGAGACCCAGTACTTC
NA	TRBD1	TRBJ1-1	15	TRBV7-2	CASSLGQGQGTEAFF	TGTGCCAGCAGCTTAGGCCAGGGACAGGGGACTGAAGCTTTCTTT
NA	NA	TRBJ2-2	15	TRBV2	CASSERSSDTGELFF	TGTGCCAGCAGTGAAAGATCCAGCGACACCGGGGAGCTGTTTTTT
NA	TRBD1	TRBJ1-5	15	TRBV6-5	CASSYTGDRGQPQHF	TGTGCCAGCAGTTACACGGGGGACAGGGGCCAGCCCCAGCATTTT
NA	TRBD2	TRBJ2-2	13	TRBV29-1	CSVGLAGVGELFF	TGCAGCGTGGGACTAGCGGGAGTTGGGGAGCTGTTTTTT
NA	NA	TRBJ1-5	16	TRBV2	CASSEALGASNQPQHF	TGTGCCAGCAGTGAAGCTTTGGGGGCTAGCAATCAGCCCCAGCATTTT
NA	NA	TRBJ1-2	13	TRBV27	CASSFVPGDGYTF	TGTGCCAGCAGTTTTGTTCCAGGGGATGGCTACACCTTC
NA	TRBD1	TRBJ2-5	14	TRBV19	CASSLTGAQETQYF	TGTGCCAGTAGTCTAACAGGGGCTCAAGAGACCCAGTACTTC
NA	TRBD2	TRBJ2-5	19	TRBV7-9	CASSPFPLGGLAGQETQYF	TGTGCCAGCAGTCCATTCCCCCTAGGCGGGCTAGCGGGGCAAGAGACCCAGTACTTC
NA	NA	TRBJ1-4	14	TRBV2	CASSERNGNEKLFF	TGTGCCAGCAGTGAAAGGAACGGGAATGAAAAACTGTTTTTT
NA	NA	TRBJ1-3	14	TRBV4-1	CASSLQDSGNTIYF	TGCGCCAGCAGCCTACAGGACTCTGGAAACACCATATATTTT
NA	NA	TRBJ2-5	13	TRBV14	CASSQRAVETQYF	TGTGCCAGCAGCCAGAGGGCCGTGGAGACCCAGTACTTC
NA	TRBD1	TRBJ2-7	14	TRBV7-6	CASSQQGSAYEQYF	TGTGCCAGCAGCCAACAGGGGTCTGCCTACGAGCAGTACTTC
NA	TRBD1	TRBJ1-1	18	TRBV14	CASSPTGQGWLHGTEAFF	TGTGCCAGCAGCCCCACGGGACAGGGATGGTTACACGGCACTGAAGCTTTCTTT
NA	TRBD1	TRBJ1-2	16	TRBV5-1	CASSPGPGTGGTGYTF	TGCGCCAGCAGCCCGGGACCCGGGACAGGGGGCACTGGCTACACCTTC
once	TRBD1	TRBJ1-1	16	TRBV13	CASSFGTGDRGTEAFF	TGTGCCAGCAGCTTTGGGACAGGGGATCGGGGCACTGAAGCTTTCTTT
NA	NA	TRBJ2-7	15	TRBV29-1	CSVEVALGGAHEQYF	TGCAGCGTTGAAGTCGCCCTTGGGGGCGCACACGAGCAGTACTTC
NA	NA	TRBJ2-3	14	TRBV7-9	CASSQNRVTDTQYF	TGTGCCAGCAGCCAGAATCGGGTCACAGATACGCAGTATTTT
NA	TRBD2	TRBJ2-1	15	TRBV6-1	CASTIGLAGLNEQFF	TGTGCCAGCACAATAGGACTAGCGGGGTTGAATGAGCAGTTCTTC
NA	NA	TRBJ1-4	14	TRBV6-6	CASSYVRENEKLFF	TGTGCCAGCAGTTACGTCCGGGAAAATGAAAAACTGTTTTTT
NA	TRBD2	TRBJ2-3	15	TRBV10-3	CAISGTSGFTDTQYF	TGTGCCATTTCCGGGACTAGCGGCTTCACAGATACGCAGTATTTT
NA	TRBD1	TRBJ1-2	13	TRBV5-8	CASGNRGRDGYTF	TGTGCCAGCGGCAACAGGGGGCGAGATGGCTACACCTTC
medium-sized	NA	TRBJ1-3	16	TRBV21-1	CASSKGQGTSGNTIYF	TGTGCCAGCAGCAAAGGTCAGGGTACCTCTGGAAACACCATATATTTT
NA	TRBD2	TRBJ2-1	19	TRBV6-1	CASSVAGRSGGARFGEQFF	TGTGCCAGCAGTGTGGCCGGCCGGAGCGGGGGGGCCAGATTCGGTGAGCAGTTCTTC
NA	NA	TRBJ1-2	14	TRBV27	CASREQGRSYGYTF	TGTGCCAGCAGAGAACAGGGTAGGAGCTATGGCTACACCTTC
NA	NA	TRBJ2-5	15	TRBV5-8	CASSLRPQGGETQYF	TGTGCCAGCAGCCTAAGACCCCAGGGGGGAGAGACCCAGTACTTC
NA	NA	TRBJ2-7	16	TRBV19	CASSTPQGAYSYEQYF	TGTGCCAGTAGTACACCCCAGGGCGCTTACTCCTACGAGCAGTACTTC
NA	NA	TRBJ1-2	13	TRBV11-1	CASSLGDNGGYTF	TGTGCCAGCAGCTTAGGGGACAACGGTGGCTACACCTTC
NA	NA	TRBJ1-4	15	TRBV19	CASTSPHRAGEKLFF	TGTGCCAGTACCTCACCCCACAGGGCTGGCGAAAAACTGTTTTTT
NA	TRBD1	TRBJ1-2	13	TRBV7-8	CASSQDRDYGYTF	TGTGCCAGCAGCCAAGACAGGGACTATGGCTACACCTTC
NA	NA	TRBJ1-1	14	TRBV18	CASSAGLANTEAFF	TGTGCCAGCTCCGCTGGACTGGCGAACACTGAAGCTTTCTTT
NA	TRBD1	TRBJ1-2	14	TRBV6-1	CASSLRDRAYGYTF	TGTGCCAGCAGTCTCCGGGACAGGGCCTATGGCTACACCTTC
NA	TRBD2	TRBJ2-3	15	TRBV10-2	CASSVGGGAGDTQYF	TGCGCCAGCAGTGTGGGCGGGGGGGCTGGAGATACGCAGTATTTT
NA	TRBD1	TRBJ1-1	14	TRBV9	CASSPTGSNTEAFF	TGTGCCAGCAGTCCGACAGGGTCGAACACTGAAGCTTTCTTT
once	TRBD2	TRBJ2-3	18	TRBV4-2	CASSLGTSGVLSTDTQYF	TGTGCCAGCAGCCTGGGGACTAGCGGGGTCCTCAGCACAGATACGCAGTATTTT
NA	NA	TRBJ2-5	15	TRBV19	CASSGIAAAEETQYF	TGTGCCAGTAGTGGGATAGCGGCGGCAGAAGAGACCCAGTACTTC
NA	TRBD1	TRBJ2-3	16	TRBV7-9	CASSLAQGDVGDTQYF	TGTGCCAGCAGCTTAGCACAGGGGGACGTCGGAGATACGCAGTATTTT
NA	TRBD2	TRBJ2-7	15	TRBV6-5	CASSYIAGGTYEQYF	TGTGCCAGCAGTTATATAGCGGGAGGCACCTACGAGCAGTACTTC
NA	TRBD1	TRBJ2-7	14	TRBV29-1	CSVEVAGGGDEQYF	TGCAGCGTTGAAGTTGCAGGGGGCGGCGACGAGCAGTACTTC
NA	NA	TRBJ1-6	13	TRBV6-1	CACGLSDGSPLHF	TGTGCCTGTGGACTCTCCGACGGTTCACCCCTCCACTTT
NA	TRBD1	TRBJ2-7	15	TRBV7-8	CASSLGGQVTNEQYF	TGTGCCAGCAGCTTAGGCGGACAGGTAACCAACGAGCAGTACTTC
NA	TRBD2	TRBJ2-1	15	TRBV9	CASSPQTSAYNEQFF	TGTGCCAGCAGCCCCCAGACTAGCGCCTACAATGAGCAGTTCTTC
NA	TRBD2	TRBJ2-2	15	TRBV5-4	CASSPGGAGTGELFF	TGTGCCAGCAGCCCGGGGGGGGCTGGGACCGGGGAGCTGTTTTTT
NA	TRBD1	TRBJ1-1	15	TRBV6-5	CASNPAQGVGIEAFF	TGTGCCAGCAATCCGGCACAGGGGGTTGGGATTGAAGCTTTCTTT
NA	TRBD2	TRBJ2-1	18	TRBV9	CASSPPRGGLAGADEQFF	TGTGCCAGCAGCCCCCCCCGGGGCGGACTAGCGGGAGCGGATGAGCAGTTCTTC
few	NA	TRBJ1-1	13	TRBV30	CAWNGGTNTEAFF	TGTGCCTGGAATGGAGGGACGAACACTGAAGCTTTCTTT
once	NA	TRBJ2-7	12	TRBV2	CASSMGRVDQYF	TGTGCCAGCAGTATGGGCAGGGTAGACCAGTACTTC